A single sample is the source of the 28 T cell receptor beta chains below, sequenced in a study of identical twins (dated by TCRdb to the mid-2010s). Libraries were built with 5' RACE. TCRdb names Illumina HiSeq 2000 as the instrument used. Starting from the raw public reads, TCRdb applied fastp trimming at Q25, assembled clones with MiXCR and retained in-frame beta chains. CDR3 protein duplicates are merged, each entry listing the most common genes and DNA. Recorded for this sample are 400,000 to 600,000 distinct CDR3 sequences; more than 20% of them occurred a single time. The top ten clones comprise roughly 0.5% of the sample. These same records also appear under a second study, on yellow fever vaccine responses in identical twins.

The sample consisted of CD4+ T cells sorted from blood. The receptors originated from a woman younger than 30 in good health.

This clonotype has a handful of counts. The CDR3 bases are TGTGCCAGCTCACCACCGCTAGCGGGACCGACTACGGATTCCAATGAGCAGTTCTTC. It translates to CASSPPLAGPTTDSNEQFF. The rearrangement uses TRBV18 and TRBJ2-1; 9 bases match TRBD2. Germline-derived CDR1 and CDR2 are KGHSH and LQKENI. V shed 0 bases, J shed 6 bases, and the junction held 15 bases outside the gene matches. The CDR3 spans 19 residues. Full variable domain (outside the CDR3, taken from reference TRBV18 and TRBJ2-1): NAGVMQNPRHLVRRRGQEARLRCSPMKGHSHVYWYRQLPEEGLKFMVYLQKENIIDESGMPKERFSAEFPKEGPSILRIQQVVRGDSAAYFCASSPPLAGPTTDSNEQFFGPGTRLTVL.

The chain couples TRBV20-1 to TRBJ2-7, with 13 bases that match TRBD2. Per the germline V gene, CDR1 is DFQATT and CDR2 is SNEGSKA (reference sequence). V was pared by 3 bases and J by 7 bases, with 12 bases of the junction left unmatched. The CDR3 has 16 residues. CDR3 in DNA: TGCAGTGCTAGCTTGGGACTAGCGGGGAGGTCATGGGAGCAGTACGTC. Protein sequence: CSASLGLAGRSWEQYV.

The CDR3 protein is CASSPSWTTGIEQFF. The CDR3 DNA sequence: TGTGCCAGCAGCCCCTCCTGGACCACGGGGATTGAGCAGTTCTTC. This rearrangement joins TRBV12-3 or TRBV12-4 to TRBJ2-1; D is possibly TRBD2 (5 bases). The V and J ends lost 6 bases and 9 bases respectively, with 21 bases between them. The CDR3 is 15 residues long.

J is TRBJ2-3 and V is TRBV11-2, with D unresolved. Trimming left V 2 bases short and J 5 bases short, with 8 bases between. Germline values: CDR1 SGHAT, CDR2 FQNNGV. CDR3 length equals 13 residues. The CDR3 sequence is CASSLHKGDTQYF. In nucleotides, the CDR3 is TGTGCCAGCAGCTTACATAAGGGAGATACGCAGTATTTT.

The sample holds a few counts of this clonotype. This sequence joins TRBV2 and TRBJ1-2; tentative D call: TRBD1 (6 bases). Trimming took 5 bases from V and 4 from J, leaving 14 bases between them. The CDR3 has 14 residues. CDR1 and CDR2 (germline): SNHLY, FYNNEI. The CDR3 is CASSTETGPYGYTF. The CDR3 nucleotides are TGTGCCAGCAGTACTGAGACAGGCCCCTATGGCTACACCTTC.

The chain links TRBV10-3 to TRBJ2-5, with 10 bases that match TRBD2. The germline CDR1 and CDR2 sequences are ENHRY and SYGVKD. With V trimmed by 4 bases and J by 1 base, 6 bases remained unmatched. This CDR3 is 16 amino acids long. Here the CDR3 reads CAISGRIAGGQETQYF. The DNA of the CDR3 is TGTGCCATCAGTGGGAGGATAGCGGGAGGCCAAGAGACCCAGTACTTC.

CDR3 DNA: TGCAGTGCTAGAGGGCACGACTTCTATGGCTACACCTTC. The encoded protein is CSARGHDFYGYTF. The chain recombines TRBV20-1 with TRBJ1-2; no clear D gene. Per germline, CDR1 DFQATT and CDR2 SNEGSKA (reference sequence). CDR3 length equals 13 residues. V was shortened by 1 base and J by 4 bases, with 10 bases between the two germline ends.

The genes are TRBV18 and TRBJ2-5, with D perhaps TRBD2 (5 bases). V shed 3 bases and J shed 13 bases, with 21 bases lying between them. Germline CDR1 and CDR2: KGHSH and LQKENI. This CDR3 has 14 amino acids. The DNA for the CDR3 is TGTGCCAGCTCACCTGACCTAGCAGGTGTCCCCCCGTACTTC. Protein product: CASSPDLAGVPPYF.

This clonotype was counted ten times or more. The V gene is TRBV20-1, the J gene TRBJ1-2; 12 bases are shared with TRBD1. CDR3 length: 16 residues. From germline, CDR1 is DFQATT and CDR2 SNEGSKA (reference sequence). Trimming at V came to 3 bases and at J to 4 bases, leaving 9 bases not matched to a gene. CDR3 protein: CSASVGRDRGLYGYTF. CDR3 nucleotides: TGCAGTGCTAGTGTGGGCCGGGACAGGGGGCTCTATGGCTACACCTTC.

The CDR3 DNA sequence: TGTGCCACCAGCAGAGATGGGGGTATGGCAAATTCCTACGAGCAGTACGTC. Protein: CATSRDGGMANSYEQYV. The rearrangement joins TRBV15 to TRBJ2-7; D possibly matches TRBD1 or TRBD2 (5 bases each). CDR3 length: 17 amino acids. With 0 bases removed from V and 1 base from J, the gap between germline ends came to 16 bases. Per the germline V gene, CDR1 is LNHNV and CDR2 is YYDKDF (reference sequence).

The V and J genes are TRBV21-1 and TRBJ2-7; the DNA was not compared with TRBD1, the D call given in the table. TRBV21-1 is described as a pseudogene. The CDR3 covers 15 residues. CDR3 in amino acids: CASSKVPGGTYEQYV. The DNA for the CDR3 is TGTGCCAGCAGCAAAGTTCCCGGGGGGACCTACGAGCAGTACGTC.

The J gene is TRBJ2-2, the V gene TRBV12-3 or TRBV12-4; the D is unclear. The CDR3 totals 11 residues. V was cut by 5 bases and J by 7 bases, with 5 bases left in between. CDR3 sequence: CASSEGGELFF. In nucleotides, the CDR3 is TGTGCCAGCAGTGAAGGCGGGGAGCTGTTTTTT.

The genes are TRBV5-1 and TRBJ2-5; TRBD1 aligns across 12 bases. The CDR3 contains 16 residues. CDR1 SGHRS and CDR2 YFSETQ come from the germline V gene. V shed 3 bases, J shed 4 bases, and the junction held 7 bases outside the gene matches. The DNA of the CDR3 is TGCGCCAGCAGCTCTTGGGACAGGGGGCGGGGAGAGACCCAGTACTTC. Translated, it gives CASSSWDRGRGETQYF.

This chain joins TRBV27 and TRBJ2-5; a weak D match, TRBD2 (6 bases). Germline V lookup: CDR1 MNHEY, CDR2 SMNVEV (reference sequence). The CDR3 has 13 residues. V lost 6 bases to trimming and J lost 4 bases, with 12 bases between them. In nucleotides, the CDR3 is TGTGCCAGCAGCCGAATGGGGGGAGAGACCCAGTACTTC. Translating gives CASSRMGGETQYF.

This clonotype was counted between two and nine times. This chain connects TRBV5-1 to TRBJ2-1; D not resolved. Germline CDR1 SGHRS, CDR2 YFSETQ. The CDR3 has 14 amino acids. The germline V and J ends were trimmed by 5 bases and 8 bases, with 17 bases remaining between them. CDR3 in DNA: TGCGCCAGCAGTCAAGACTGGACCAGCTATGAGCAGTTCTTC. Translated: CASSQDWTSYEQFF.

The V gene is TRBV4-1, the J gene TRBJ2-7; D unresolved. The CDR3 runs to 15 residues. Germline loops: CDR1 MGHRA, CDR2 YSYEKL. V was clipped by 1 base and J by 3 bases, with 13 bases between them. The CDR3 DNA reads TGCGCCAGCAGCCAAGTTGTTACCCAATTCTACGAGCAGTACTTC. Its translation is CASSQVVTQFYEQYF.

Only a few counts were recorded for this clonotype. CDR3 protein: CASSSGTGGYTF. The DNA of the CDR3 is TGTGCCAGCAGTTCCGGGACAGGAGGCTACACCTTC. The chain employs TRBV28 and TRBJ1-2, with TRBD1 matching 8 bases. Losses at the gene ends were 4 bases for V and 8 bases for J; bases not matched to a gene: 3. CDR1 is MDHEN, CDR2 SYDVKM, per germline. This CDR3 has 12 residues.

The chain links TRBV12-3 or TRBV12-4 to TRBJ1-4, with 7 nucleotides matching TRBD1. The CDR3 consists of 15 residues. V lost 5 bases, J lost 6 bases, and 9 bases stayed unmatched. As DNA, the CDR3 is TGTGCCAGCAGTCCCCACAGGGGAAGAGATGAAAAACTGTTTTTT. It codes for CASSPHRGRDEKLFF.

This clonotype was picked up a small number of times. The V call is TRBV25-1, the J call TRBJ2-1; no firm D call. The CDR3 contains 15 residues. The V and J ends lost 3 bases and 5 bases respectively, with 14 bases between them. In germline, CDR1 is MGHDK, CDR2 SYGVNS. Here the CDR3 reads CASSDGAPDDNEQFF. The CDR3 region has the DNA TGTGCCAGCAGTGACGGAGCCCCTGACGACAATGAGCAGTTCTTC.

The chain joins TRBV29-1 to TRBJ1-2; D may be TRBD1 (5 bases). The CDR3 totals 18 residues. The germline V gene encodes CDR1 SQVTM and CDR2 ANQGSEA. Trimming took 3 bases from V and 8 from J, leaving 31 bases between them. The CDR3 loop is CSVEDPGGTTATIWGYTF. The DNA for the CDR3 is TGCAGCGTTGAGGACCCCGGGGGGACTACCGCCACTATTTGGGGCTACACCTTC.

In this sample, this clonotype turned up many times. The V and J genes are TRBV7-8 and TRBJ2-5; tentatively, D is TRBD1 or TRBD2 (5 bases each). Trimming pared 1 base from V and 5 bases from J, leaving 14 bases between. The CDR3 runs to 15 residues. The germline V gene encodes CDR1 SGHVS and CDR2 FQNEAQ. The CDR3 DNA is TGTGCCAGCAGCTTAGTGGCTAGCTCAGGGGAGACCCAGTACTTC. It translates to CASSLVASSGETQYF.

The genes are TRBV7-3 and TRBJ2-5; 12 nucleotides line up with TRBD2. The J segment lost 5 bases and the V segment lost 0 bases, leaving 1 base of the junction unmatched. Germline CDR1 and CDR2: SGHTA and FQGTGA. The CDR3 runs 15 residues. The CDR3 DNA sequence: TGTGCCAGCAGCTTAACTACTAGCGGGAGGGAGACCCAGTACTTC. It codes for CASSLTTSGRETQYF.

In its sample, this clonotype was seen a few times. The chain couples TRBV12-3 or TRBV12-4 to TRBJ2-7, with a weak D call TRBD1 (5 bases). V lost 1 base and J 2 bases, leaving 9 bases between the germline ends. The CDR3 has 14 residues. The CDR3 is CASSLVTGAYEQYF. The CDR3 DNA reads TGTGCCAGCAGTTTAGTAACAGGAGCCTACGAGCAGTACTTC.

The rearrangement joins TRBV4-1 to TRBJ2-5; D possibly corresponds to TRBD1 (7 bases). The germline V gene has CDR1 MGHRA and CDR2 YSYEKL. The CDR3 totals 19 residues. Trimming pared 5 bases from V and 0 bases from J, leaving 25 bases between. The CDR3 DNA reads as TGCGCCAGCAGCTACCCGAGAGGCGGGGCCAGGGGGTACCAAGAGACCCAGTACTTC. Translation gives CASSYPRGGARGYQETQYF.

This clonotype was counted only a few times. This chain uses TRBV27 with TRBJ2-4, with D perhaps matching TRBD1 (5 bases). Trimming left V 8 bases short and J 13 bases short, with 18 bases between. The germline CDR1 and CDR2 sequences are MNHEY and SMNVEV (reference sequence). The CDR3 is made up of 12 amino acids. The CDR3 loop reads CASQGTVGPQYF. The CDR3 nucleotides read TGTGCCAGCCAGGGAACCGTGGGGCCCCAGTACTTC.

This rearrangement joins TRBV10-3 to TRBJ2-2, with D possibly being TRBD1 or TRBD2 (5 bases each). V was cut by 0 bases and J by 1 base, with 9 bases left in between. The CDR3 loop spans 16 amino acids. Germline V lookup: CDR1 ENHRY, CDR2 SYGVKD. The CDR3 loop reads CAISESSGRNTGELFF. The CDR3 coding sequence is TGTGCCATCAGTGAGTCGTCAGGGAGGAACACCGGGGAGCTGTTTTTT.

This clonotype has just a few counts. The V call is TRBV7-9, the J call TRBJ2-2; 11 nucleotides agree with TRBD2. Germline lookup yields CDR1 SEHNR and CDR2 FQNEAQ (reference sequence). The CDR3 length is 16 residues. The junction had 7 bases not matched to a gene; V was cut back by 6 bases and J by 4 bases. The CDR3 protein is CASRLLAGDPTGELFF. Written as DNA, the CDR3 is TGTGCCAGCAGACTACTAGCGGGGGACCCCACCGGGGAGCTGTTTTTT.

V gene TRBV5-1 combines with J gene TRBJ2-3, with D possibly being TRBD2 (6 bases). The CDR3 extends over 16 amino acids. The V end lost 0 bases, the J end lost 1 base, and 12 bases lay between the germline ends. CDR1 SGHRS and CDR2 YFSETQ come from the germline V gene. In nucleotides, the CDR3 is TGCGCCAGCAGCTTGGATCTTAGCGGTGGCACAGATACGCAGTATTTT. Protein product: CASSLDLSGGTDTQYF. The full variable domain, with the rest looked up from reference TRBV5-1 and TRBJ2-3, is KAGVTQTPRYLIKTRGQQVTLSCSPISGHRSVSWYQQTPGQGLQFLFEYFSETQRNKGNFPGRFSGRQFSNSRSEMNVSTLELGDSALYLCASSLDLSGGTDTQYFGPGTRLTVL.